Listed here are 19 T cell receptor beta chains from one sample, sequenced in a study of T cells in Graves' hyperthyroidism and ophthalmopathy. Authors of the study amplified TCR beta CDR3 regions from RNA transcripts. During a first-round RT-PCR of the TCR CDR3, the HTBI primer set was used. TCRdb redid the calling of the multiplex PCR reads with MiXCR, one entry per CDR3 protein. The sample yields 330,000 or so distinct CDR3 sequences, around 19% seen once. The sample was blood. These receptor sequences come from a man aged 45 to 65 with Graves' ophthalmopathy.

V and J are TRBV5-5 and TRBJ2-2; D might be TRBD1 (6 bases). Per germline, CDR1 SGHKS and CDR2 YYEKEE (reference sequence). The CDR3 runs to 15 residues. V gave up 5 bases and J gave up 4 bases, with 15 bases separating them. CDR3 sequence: CASRRGSPGTGELFF. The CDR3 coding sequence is TGTGCCAGCAGGAGGGGGTCTCCGGGCACCGGGGAGCTGTTTTTT.

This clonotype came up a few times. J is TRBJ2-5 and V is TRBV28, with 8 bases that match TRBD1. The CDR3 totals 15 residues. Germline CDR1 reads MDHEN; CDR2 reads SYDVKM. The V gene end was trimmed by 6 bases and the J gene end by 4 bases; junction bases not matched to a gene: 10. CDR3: CASSPDRERGETQYF. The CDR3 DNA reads TGTGCCAGCAGCCCGGACAGGGAAAGGGGAGAGACCCAGTACTTC. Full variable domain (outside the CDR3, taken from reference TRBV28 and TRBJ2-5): DVKVTQSSRYLVKRTGEKVFLECVQDMDHENMFWYRQDPGLGLRLIYFSYDVKMKEKGDIPEGYSVSREKKERFSLILESASTNQTSMYLCASSPDRERGETQYFGPGTRLLVL.

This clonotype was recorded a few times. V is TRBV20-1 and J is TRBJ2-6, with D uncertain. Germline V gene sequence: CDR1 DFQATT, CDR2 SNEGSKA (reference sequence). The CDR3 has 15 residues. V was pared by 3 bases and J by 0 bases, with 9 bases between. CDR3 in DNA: TGCAGTGCTAGTACGGTGGCCTCTGGGGCCAACGTCCTGACTTTC. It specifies CSASTVASGANVLTF.

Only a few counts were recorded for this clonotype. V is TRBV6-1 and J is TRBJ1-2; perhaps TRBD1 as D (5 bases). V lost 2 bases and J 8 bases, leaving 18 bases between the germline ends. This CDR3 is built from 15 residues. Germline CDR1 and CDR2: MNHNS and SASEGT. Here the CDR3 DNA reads TGTGCCAGCAGTGAATCAGGTTCTGGCGGGGGAGGCTACACCTTC. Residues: CASSESGSGGGGYTF.

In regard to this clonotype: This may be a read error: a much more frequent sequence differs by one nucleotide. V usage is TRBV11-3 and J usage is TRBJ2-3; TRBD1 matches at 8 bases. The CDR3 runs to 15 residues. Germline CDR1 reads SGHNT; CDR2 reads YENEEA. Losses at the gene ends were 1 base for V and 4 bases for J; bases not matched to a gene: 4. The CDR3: CASSLGGQESDTQYF. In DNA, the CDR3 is TGTGCCAGCAGCTTAGGGGGACAGGAGTCAGATACGCAGTATTTT.

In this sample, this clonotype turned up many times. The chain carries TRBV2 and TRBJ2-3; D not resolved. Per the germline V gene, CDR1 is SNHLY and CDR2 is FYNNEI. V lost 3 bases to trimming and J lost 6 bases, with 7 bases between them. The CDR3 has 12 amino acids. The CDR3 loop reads CASSELGDTQYF. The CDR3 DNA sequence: TGTGCCAGCAGTGAGCTGGGGGATACGCAGTATTTT.

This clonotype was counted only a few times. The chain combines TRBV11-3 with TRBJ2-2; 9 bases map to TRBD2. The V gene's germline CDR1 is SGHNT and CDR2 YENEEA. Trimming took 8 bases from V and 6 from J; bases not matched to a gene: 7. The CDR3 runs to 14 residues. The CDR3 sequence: CASRKREEAGELFF. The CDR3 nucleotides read TGTGCCAGCCGAAAGCGGGAGGAGGCCGGGGAGCTGTTTTTT.

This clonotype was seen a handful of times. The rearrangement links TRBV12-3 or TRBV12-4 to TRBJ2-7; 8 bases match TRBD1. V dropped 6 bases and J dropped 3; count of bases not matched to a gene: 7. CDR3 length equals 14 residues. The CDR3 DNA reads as TGTGCCAGCAGAACGGGACAGGCAAGCTACGAGCAGTACTTC. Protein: CASRTGQASYEQYF.

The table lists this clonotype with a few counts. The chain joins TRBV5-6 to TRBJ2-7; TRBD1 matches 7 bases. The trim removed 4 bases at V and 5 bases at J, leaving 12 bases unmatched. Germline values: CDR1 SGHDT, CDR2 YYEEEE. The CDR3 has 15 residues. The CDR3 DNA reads TGTGCCAGCAGCCCCAAGGGGACAGAGGGCAACGAGCAGTACTTC. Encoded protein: CASSPKGTEGNEQYF.

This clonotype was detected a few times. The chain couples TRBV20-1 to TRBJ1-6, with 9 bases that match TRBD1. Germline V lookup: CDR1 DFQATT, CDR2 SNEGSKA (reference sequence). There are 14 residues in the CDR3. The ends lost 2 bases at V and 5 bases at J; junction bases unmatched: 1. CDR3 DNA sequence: TGCAGTGCTAGAACAGGGGGCAATAATTCACCCCTCCACTTT. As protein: CSARTGGNNSPLHF.

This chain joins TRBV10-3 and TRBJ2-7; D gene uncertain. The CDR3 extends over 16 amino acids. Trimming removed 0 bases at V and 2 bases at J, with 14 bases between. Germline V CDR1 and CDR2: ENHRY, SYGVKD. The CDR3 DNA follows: TGTGCCATCAGTGAGTCTCGTGGCGGAACGACCTACGAGCAGTACTTC. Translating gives CAISESRGGTTYEQYF.

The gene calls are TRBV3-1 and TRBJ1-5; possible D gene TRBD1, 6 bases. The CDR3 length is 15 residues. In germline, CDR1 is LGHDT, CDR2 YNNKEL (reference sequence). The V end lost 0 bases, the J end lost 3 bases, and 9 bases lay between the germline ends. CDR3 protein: CASSQDRGHNQPQHF. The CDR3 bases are TGTGCCAGCAGCCAAGACAGGGGTCACAATCAGCCCCAGCATTTT.

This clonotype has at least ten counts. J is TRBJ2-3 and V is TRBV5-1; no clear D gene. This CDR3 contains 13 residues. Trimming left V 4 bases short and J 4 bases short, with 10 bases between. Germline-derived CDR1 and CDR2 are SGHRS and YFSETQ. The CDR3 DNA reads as TGCGCCAGCAGCCTCGACAACCCAGATACGCAGTATTTT. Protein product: CASSLDNPDTQYF. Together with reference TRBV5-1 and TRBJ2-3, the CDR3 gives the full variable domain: KAGVTQTPRYLIKTRGQQVTLSCSPISGHRSVSWYQQTPGQGLQFLFEYFSETQRNKGNFPGRFSGRQFSNSRSEMNVSTLELGDSALYLCASSLDNPDTQYFGPGTRLTVL.

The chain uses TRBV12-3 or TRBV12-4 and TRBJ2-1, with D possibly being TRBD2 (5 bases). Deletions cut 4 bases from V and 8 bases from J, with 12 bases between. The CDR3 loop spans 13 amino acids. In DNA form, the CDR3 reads TGTGCCAGCAGTTCCGGGATCAACGATGAGCAGTTCTTC. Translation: CASSSGINDEQFF.

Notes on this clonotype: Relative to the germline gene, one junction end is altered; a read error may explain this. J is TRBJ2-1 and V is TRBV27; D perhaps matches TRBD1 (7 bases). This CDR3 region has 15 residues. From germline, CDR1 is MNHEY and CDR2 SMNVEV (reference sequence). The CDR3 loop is CTSSLGRGAYNEQFF. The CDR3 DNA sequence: TGTACCAGCAGTTTGGGCAGGGGGGCCTACAATGAGCAGTTCTTC.

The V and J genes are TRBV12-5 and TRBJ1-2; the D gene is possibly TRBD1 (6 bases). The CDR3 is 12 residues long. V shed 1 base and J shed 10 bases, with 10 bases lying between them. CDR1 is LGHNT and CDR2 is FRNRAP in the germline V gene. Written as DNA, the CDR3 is TGTGCTAGTGGTTTGGCTAGGGGACACTACACCTTC. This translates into CASGLARGHYTF.

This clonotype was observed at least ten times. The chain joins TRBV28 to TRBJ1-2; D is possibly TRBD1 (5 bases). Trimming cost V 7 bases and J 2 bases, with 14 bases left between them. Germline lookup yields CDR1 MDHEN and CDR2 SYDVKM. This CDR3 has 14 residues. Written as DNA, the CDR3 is TGTGCCAGCACCCTGGCTGGGGGGAACTATGGCTACACCTTC. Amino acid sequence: CASTLAGGNYGYTF.

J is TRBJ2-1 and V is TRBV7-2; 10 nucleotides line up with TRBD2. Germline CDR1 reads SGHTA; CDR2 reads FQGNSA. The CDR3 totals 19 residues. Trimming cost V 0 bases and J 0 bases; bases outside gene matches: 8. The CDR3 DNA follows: TGTGCCAGCAGCTTAGCGGGACTAGCGTACACCCTCTCCTACAATGAGCAGTTCTTC. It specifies CASSLAGLAYTLSYNEQFF.

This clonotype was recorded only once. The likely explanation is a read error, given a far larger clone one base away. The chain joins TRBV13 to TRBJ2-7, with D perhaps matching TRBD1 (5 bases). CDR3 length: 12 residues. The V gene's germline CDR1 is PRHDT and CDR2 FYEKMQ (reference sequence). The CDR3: CASSPQGYERYF. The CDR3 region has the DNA TGTGCCAGCAGCCCCCAGGGTTACGAGCGGTACTTC.